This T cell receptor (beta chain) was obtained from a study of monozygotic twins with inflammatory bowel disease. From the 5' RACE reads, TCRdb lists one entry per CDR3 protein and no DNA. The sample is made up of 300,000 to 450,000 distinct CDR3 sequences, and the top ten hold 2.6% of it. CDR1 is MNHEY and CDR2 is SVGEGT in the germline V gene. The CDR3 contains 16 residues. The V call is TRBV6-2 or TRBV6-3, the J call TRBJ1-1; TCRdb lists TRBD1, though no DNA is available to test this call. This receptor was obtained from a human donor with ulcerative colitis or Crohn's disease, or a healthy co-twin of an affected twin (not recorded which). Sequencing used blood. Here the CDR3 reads CASSPDRGARNTEAFF.